This is a list of T cell receptor beta chains from one sample in a study of T-cell memory formation after mild COVID-19. TCRdb passed the 5' RACE reads through MiXCR, listing each CDR3 protein once. The data hold about 560,000 distinct CDR3 sequences, with 20% to 25% observed a single time. The sequenced sample was PBMCs or a T cell subset sorted from them (not recorded which). These receptors were taken from an adult woman who had mild COVID-19 (a few samples of this study predate the infection). Cell type and time point are not known. The CDR3 runs from the conserved cysteine through the conserved F or W. The D gene is left open where the match is weak. Expanded clones get a size class; other rows say once, few or many, or leave the size out.

>TRBV29-1|TRBJ2-2|many|TRBD2
CVGGRATGELFF
TGCGTAGGCGGGAGGGCCACCGGGGAGCTGTTTTTT
>TRBV5-1|TRBJ1-2|few|TRBD1
CASSPEGTAYGYTF
TGCGCCAGCAGCCCGGAAGGGACAGCCTATGGCTACACCTTC
>TRBV12-3/TRBV12-4|TRBJ1-2|-|-
CASSPAGYHGYGYTF
TGTGCCAGCAGTCCCGCAGGGTACCACGGCTATGGCTACACCTTC
>TRBV20-1|TRBJ2-1|-|-
CSARVRGGPYNEQFF
TGCAGTGCTAGAGTACGAGGGGGGCCCTACAATGAGCAGTTCTTC
>TRBV12-5|TRBJ2-2|few|-
CASGLVGTGELFF
TGTGCTAGTGGTTTGGTAGGAACCGGGGAGCTGTTTTTT
>TRBV5-8|TRBJ1-5|-|-
CASSLPWGAGNQPQHF
TGTGCCAGCAGCCTACCCTGGGGGGCGGGAAATCAGCCCCAGCATTTT
>TRBV29-1|TRBJ2-4|-|-
CSVFSQSRPGSPDIQYF
TGCAGCGTTTTCTCTCAGAGCAGGCCTGGGAGTCCGGACATTCAGTACTTC
>TRBV7-2|TRBJ2-1|-|TRBD2
CASSLPSGRNEQFF
TGTGCCAGCAGCTTACCTAGCGGGAGAAATGAGCAGTTCTTC
>TRBV7-6|TRBJ2-5|few|TRBD2
CASSFPTLAGGPGETQYF
TGTGCCAGCAGCTTCCCCACTCTAGCGGGAGGGCCGGGAGAGACCCAGTACTTC
>TRBV7-2|TRBJ2-5|few|-
CASSPWRTAPTETQYF
TGTGCCAGCAGCCCGTGGCGGACTGCCCCAACAGAGACCCAGTACTTC
>TRBV7-2|TRBJ2-1|many|-
CASSSREVVEQFF
TGTGCCAGCAGCTCCCGTGAGGTTGTTGAGCAGTTCTTC
>TRBV28|TRBJ2-1|-|-
CASRTELGSYNEQFF
TGTGCCAGCAGAACCGAACTAGGCTCCTACAATGAGCAGTTCTTC
>TRBV11-1|TRBJ1-1|few|TRBD1
CASSSTQGAGTEAFF
TGTGCCAGCAGTTCCACCCAGGGGGCAGGGACTGAAGCTTTCTTT
>TRBV25-1|TRBJ2-7|few|-
CASSELSYEQYF
TGTGCCAGCAGTGAATTAAGTTACGAGCAGTACTTC
>TRBV30|TRBJ2-7|-|TRBD1
CAWSKPVTGAHEQYF
TGTGCCTGGAGCAAACCGGTGACAGGGGCCCACGAGCAGTACTTC
>TRBV12-3/TRBV12-4|TRBJ1-1|few|-
CASSSILSEAFF
TGTGCCAGCAGCTCTATTTTGTCTGAAGCTTTCTTT
>TRBV9|TRBJ2-7|-|-
CASSVDPGHSYEQYF
TGTGCCAGCAGCGTAGATCCAGGGCACTCCTACGAGCAGTACTTC
>TRBV12-3/TRBV12-4|TRBJ1-1|-|-
CASNPTVADTEAFF
TGTGCCAGCAACCCGACAGTTGCAGACACTGAAGCTTTCTTT
>TRBV10-2|TRBJ2-1|few|-
CASSEIGRSYNEQFF
TGCGCCAGCAGTGAGATAGGGCGATCCTACAATGAGCAGTTCTTC
>TRBV6-6|TRBJ1-3|-|-
CASSYSGPSTVGNTIYF
TGTGCCAGCAGTTACTCCGGACCCTCAACCGTGGGAAACACCATATATTTT
>TRBV3-1|TRBJ2-3|few|-
CASSPGITSTDTQYF
TGTGCCAGCAGCCCCGGGATTACTAGCACAGATACGCAGTATTTT
>TRBV2|TRBJ2-7|-|-
CASSEAGNRAYEQYF
TGTGCCAGCAGTGAAGCGGGGAATAGGGCCTACGAGCAGTACTTC
>TRBV18|TRBJ2-6|-|-
CASSLDRRSSGANVLTF
TGTGCCAGCTCACTAGACAGAAGAAGCTCTGGGGCCAACGTCCTGACTTTC
>TRBV7-2|TRBJ2-5|few|-
CASSLVGLVGETQYF
TGTGCCAGCAGCTTAGTGGGTCTAGTTGGGGAGACCCAGTACTTC
>TRBV5-1|TRBJ2-5|-|TRBD2
CASSLLAGIQETQYF
TGCGCCAGCAGCTTACTAGCGGGAATCCAAGAGACCCAGTACTTC
>TRBV30|TRBJ1-5|few|-
CAWGEAPYSNQPQHF
TGTGCCTGGGGGGAGGCACCTTATAGCAATCAGCCCCAGCATTTT
>TRBV28|TRBJ2-1|few|TRBD2
CASSSTSGSRAYNEQFF
TGTGCCAGCAGTTCGACTAGCGGGAGCAGGGCCTACAATGAGCAGTTCTTC
>TRBV9|TRBJ1-2|-|-
CASSLGPTVDGYTF
TGTGCCAGCAGCTTGGGGCCTACGGTTGATGGCTACACCTTC
>TRBV30|TRBJ1-1|-|-
CAWSVTQIEAFF
TGTGCCTGGAGTGTTACCCAGATTGAAGCTTTCTTT
>TRBV15|TRBJ1-5|-|TRBD1
CATSRDGTTGEGPQHF
TGTGCCACCAGCAGAGATGGAACAACAGGGGAAGGGCCCCAGCATTTT
>TRBV6-2/TRBV6-3|TRBJ2-3|many|TRBD1
CASSPYRDRGRDTQYF
TGTGCCAGCAGTCCATACCGGGACAGGGGCCGCGATACGCAGTATTTT
>TRBV7-3|TRBJ2-2|-|-
CASSLRSSVTNTGELFF
TGTGCCAGCAGCTTAAGGTCTAGTGTAACGAACACCGGGGAGCTGTTTTTT
>TRBV7-9|TRBJ1-1|few|TRBD1
CASSPRPTGVNTEAFF
TGTGCCAGCAGCCCCCGACCGACAGGGGTGAACACTGAAGCTTTCTTT
>TRBV7-9|TRBJ1-1|-|-
CASSPGVRRTEAFF
TGTGCCAGCAGCCCAGGGGTCAGAAGAACTGAAGCTTTCTTT
>TRBV28|TRBJ2-1|-|TRBD2
CASSPLNGRRNEQFF
TGTGCCAGCAGCCCCCTCAACGGGAGGCGAAATGAGCAGTTCTTC
>TRBV6-1|TRBJ2-7|-|-
CASREGQGGEQYF
TGTGCCAGCAGAGAGGGGCAGGGAGGCGAGCAGTACTTC
>TRBV29-1|TRBJ2-3|-|TRBD2
CSVVGAGGGTDTQYF
TGCAGCGTTGTGGGAGCGGGAGGGGGCACAGATACGCAGTATTTT
>TRBV20-1|TRBJ2-1|many|-
CSARGDGPNNEQFF
TGCAGTGCTAGGGGGGATGGCCCAAACAATGAGCAGTTCTTC
>TRBV13|TRBJ2-3|once|-
CASSLKPYLTDTQYF
TGTGCCAGCAGCCTTAAACCGTACCTCACAGATACGCAGTATTTT
>TRBV24-1|TRBJ2-7|-|-
CATSALQQGRYEQYF
TGTGCCACCAGTGCCTTGCAACAGGGTCGGTACGAGCAGTACTTC